These T cell receptor beta chains were read from a single sample in a study of T cell changes during pregnancy in multiple sclerosis. Sequencing used immunoSEQ multiplex PCR; TCRdb keeps in-frame clones, though not all of them. This repertoire shows some 21,000 clones, around 93% found once; its top ten account for about 0.62%. The input for sequencing was CD4+ T cells from peripheral blood mononuclear cells, taken in the third trimester of pregnancy. These receptors were collected from a female donor with multiple sclerosis, enrolled in a pregnancy study. CDR3s include the opening cysteine and the closing phenylalanine or tryptophan. The D gene is left open where the match is weak. Size values are once, few and many counts, or a class for expanded clones, and some rows have none.

clone_size: once; j_call: TRBJ1-1; d_call: TRBD1; v_call: TRBV5-4; cdr3_aa: CASSSTQGADTEAFF; cdr3_nt: TGTGCCAGCAGCTCCACACAGGGGGCTGACACTGAAGCTTTCTTT
clone_size: .; j_call: TRBJ1-4; d_call: .; v_call: TRBV5-1; cdr3_aa: CASSLQGPNEKLFF; cdr3_nt: TGCGCCAGCAGCTTGCAGGGGCCTAATGAAAAACTGTTTTTT
clone_size: .; j_call: TRBJ1-4; d_call: TRBD1; v_call: TRBV5-1; cdr3_aa: CASSSGTGWTNEKLFF; cdr3_nt: TGCGCCAGCAGCTCCGGGACAGGGTGGACTAATGAAAAACTGTTTTTT
clone_size: .; j_call: TRBJ2-3; d_call: .; v_call: TRBV5-4; cdr3_aa: CASSKGPGGDTQYF; cdr3_nt: TGTGCCAGCAGTAAGGGCCCCGGGGGAGATACGCAGTATTTT
clone_size: .; j_call: TRBJ2-1; d_call: .; v_call: TRBV5-1; cdr3_aa: CASSALGGAEQFF; cdr3_nt: TGCGCCAGCAGCGCCCTCGGGGGAGCCGAGCAGTTCTTC
clone_size: .; j_call: TRBJ1-1; d_call: .; v_call: TRBV29-1; cdr3_aa: CSVEDGKGSFF; cdr3_nt: TGCAGCGTTGAAGACGGAAAGGGGTCTTTCTTT
clone_size: .; j_call: TRBJ2-7; d_call: TRBD1; v_call: TRBV5-1; cdr3_aa: CASSRHPGQGGNEQYF; cdr3_nt: TGCGCCAGCAGCCGTCACCCGGGACAGGGCGGGAACGAGCAGTACTTC
clone_size: .; j_call: TRBJ2-5; d_call: TRBD1; v_call: TRBV5-1; cdr3_aa: CASSFGTAQETQYF; cdr3_nt: TGCGCCAGCAGCTTTGGGACAGCTCAAGAGACCCAGTACTTC
clone_size: .; j_call: TRBJ2-7; d_call: .; v_call: TRBV6-6; cdr3_aa: CASSLSRVYEQYF; cdr3_nt: TGTGCCAGCAGTTTAAGCAGGGTGTACGAGCAGTACTTC
clone_size: .; j_call: TRBJ1-2; d_call: TRBD1; v_call: TRBV15; cdr3_aa: CATSRDGGPGQGSDGYTF; cdr3_nt: TGTGCCACCAGCAGAGATGGGGGCCCGGGACAGGGTTCGGATGGCTACACCTTC
clone_size: .; j_call: TRBJ2-2; d_call: TRBD2; v_call: TRBV5-4; cdr3_aa: CASSLDPGLDEAGELFF; cdr3_nt: TGTGCCAGCAGCTTGGACCCAGGACTAGATGAGGCCGGGGAGCTGTTTTTT
clone_size: .; j_call: TRBJ1-1; d_call: TRBD1; v_call: TRBV5-6; cdr3_aa: CASSLVRTGGLTEAFF; cdr3_nt: TGTGCCAGCAGCTTGGTACGCACAGGGGGGTTAACTGAAGCTTTCTTT
clone_size: .; j_call: TRBJ2-1; d_call: .; v_call: TRBV30; cdr3_aa: CAWSPGIAEHNEQFF; cdr3_nt: TGTGCCTGGAGTCCGGGGATAGCGGAACACAATGAGCAGTTCTTC
clone_size: .; j_call: TRBJ2-7; d_call: .; v_call: TRBV18; cdr3_aa: CASSPGHTYEQYF; cdr3_nt: TGTGCCAGCTCACCGGGACACACCTACGAGCAGTACTTC
clone_size: .; j_call: TRBJ2-2; d_call: TRBD1; v_call: TRBV2; cdr3_aa: CAGAGTGAGELFF; cdr3_nt: TGTGCCGGAGCCGGGACAGGGGCCGGGGAGCTGTTTTTT
clone_size: .; j_call: TRBJ1-5; d_call: TRBD1; v_call: TRBV2; cdr3_aa: CASSEGTGGFQPQHF; cdr3_nt: TGTGCCAGCAGTGAAGGGACAGGGGGTTTTCAGCCCCAGCATTTT
clone_size: .; j_call: TRBJ2-5; d_call: .; v_call: TRBV9; cdr3_aa: CASSGVAGETQYF; cdr3_nt: TGTGCCAGCAGCGGGGTGGCGGGGGAGACCCAGTACTTC
clone_size: .; j_call: TRBJ2-1; d_call: .; v_call: TRBV6-5; cdr3_aa: CASSYYPTYNEQFF; cdr3_nt: TGTGCCAGCAGTTACTATCCCACCTACAATGAGCAGTTCTTC
clone_size: .; j_call: TRBJ2-5; d_call: .; v_call: TRBV5-1; cdr3_aa: CASSLGGIREETQYF; cdr3_nt: TGCGCCAGCAGCTTAGGAGGAATTAGGGAAGAGACCCAGTACTTC
clone_size: .; j_call: TRBJ2-5; d_call: TRBD1; v_call: TRBV4-2; cdr3_aa: CASSQGKQGGQEAQYF; cdr3_nt: TGTGCCAGCAGCCAAGGCAAACAGGGGGGCCAAGAGGCCCAGTACTTC
clone_size: .; j_call: TRBJ1-1; d_call: TRBD1; v_call: TRBV11-3; cdr3_aa: CASSLDRGTEAFF; cdr3_nt: TGTGCCAGCAGCTTGGACAGGGGGACTGAAGCTTTCTTT
clone_size: .; j_call: TRBJ2-1; d_call: TRBD1; v_call: TRBV18; cdr3_aa: CASSRTGTGGYNEQFF; cdr3_nt: TGTGCCAGCTCCCGCACCGGGACAGGGGGTTACAATGAGCAGTTCTTC
clone_size: .; j_call: TRBJ2-5; d_call: .; v_call: TRBV5-1; cdr3_aa: CASSLEVSPGTQYF; cdr3_nt: TGCGCCAGCAGCTTGGAAGTCAGCCCGGGGACCCAGTACTTC
clone_size: .; j_call: TRBJ2-2; d_call: .; v_call: TRBV6-1; cdr3_aa: CASRSAGGGELFF; cdr3_nt: TGTGCCAGCAGGAGCGCTGGCGGGGGGGAGCTGTTTTTT
clone_size: .; j_call: TRBJ2-2; d_call: TRBD2; v_call: TRBV19; cdr3_aa: CASSISSGELRSTGELFF; cdr3_nt: TGTGCCAGTAGTATCTCTAGCGGGGAGCTACGAAGCACCGGGGAGCTGTTTTTT
clone_size: .; j_call: TRBJ1-1; d_call: .; v_call: TRBV18; cdr3_aa: CASSPRVRAMNTEAFF; cdr3_nt: TGTGCCAGCTCACCACGTGTCAGGGCTATGAACACTGAAGCTTTCTTT
clone_size: .; j_call: TRBJ2-6; d_call: TRBD1; v_call: TRBV4-3; cdr3_aa: CASGYRTGPLSGANVLTF; cdr3_nt: TGCGCCAGCGGATATAGGACAGGGCCGCTTTCTGGGGCCAACGTCCTGACTTTC
clone_size: once; j_call: TRBJ2-7; d_call: TRBD2; v_call: TRBV7-9; cdr3_aa: CASSLAGGDEQYF; cdr3_nt: TGTGCCAGCAGCTTAGCGGGGGGGGACGAGCAGTACTTC
clone_size: once; j_call: TRBJ2-5; d_call: .; v_call: TRBV5-1; cdr3_aa: CASSPPHTGSQETQYF; cdr3_nt: TGCGCCAGCAGCCCACCGCACACAGGGTCGCAAGAGACCCAGTACTTC
clone_size: .; j_call: TRBJ2-1; d_call: .; v_call: TRBV2; cdr3_aa: CASSDAADEQFF; cdr3_nt: TGTGCCAGCAGTGACGCAGCGGATGAGCAGTTCTTC
clone_size: once; j_call: TRBJ2-2; d_call: TRBD1; v_call: TRBV15; cdr3_aa: CATSSSGTAVAGELFF; cdr3_nt: TGTGCCACCAGCTCCTCCGGGACAGCCGTCGCCGGGGAGCTGTTTTTT
clone_size: .; j_call: TRBJ2-1; d_call: TRBD2; v_call: TRBV6-1; cdr3_aa: CASSSGGPGRNEQFF; cdr3_nt: TGTGCCAGCAGTTCGGGGGGGCCAGGGAGGAATGAGCAGTTCTTC
clone_size: .; j_call: TRBJ1-1; d_call: .; v_call: TRBV19; cdr3_aa: CASSPAGVNTEAFF; cdr3_nt: TGTGCCAGTAGCCCGGCAGGGGTGAACACTGAAGCTTTCTTT
clone_size: .; j_call: TRBJ2-3; d_call: .; v_call: TRBV4-3; cdr3_aa: CASSQGPGGGQVDTQYF; cdr3_nt: TGCGCCAGCAGCCAGGGACCTGGGGGGGGGCAGGTAGATACGCAGTATTTT
clone_size: .; j_call: TRBJ1-2; d_call: TRBD1; v_call: TRBV6-1; cdr3_aa: CASGTGTEDNYGYTF; cdr3_nt: TGTGCCAGCGGGACCGGGACAGAGGATAACTATGGCTACACCTTC
clone_size: .; j_call: TRBJ2-7; d_call: TRBD2; v_call: TRBV2; cdr3_aa: CAGTSHPYEQYF; cdr3_nt: TGTGCGGGGACTAGCCACCCCTACGAGCAGTACTTC
clone_size: .; j_call: TRBJ1-1; d_call: .; v_call: TRBV29-1; cdr3_aa: CSVVEGHREAFF; cdr3_nt: TGCAGCGTGGTAGAGGGACATCGGGAAGCTTTCTTT
clone_size: .; j_call: TRBJ2-1; d_call: TRBD1; v_call: TRBV6-6; cdr3_aa: CASSYDRVYNEQFF; cdr3_nt: TGTGCCAGCAGTTACGACAGGGTCTACAATGAGCAGTTCTTC
clone_size: .; j_call: TRBJ2-5; d_call: TRBD1; v_call: TRBV5-1; cdr3_aa: CASSSITGVIETQYF; cdr3_nt: TGCGCCAGCAGCTCAATAACAGGGGTCATAGAGACCCAGTACTTC
clone_size: .; j_call: TRBJ1-2; d_call: .; v_call: TRBV2; cdr3_aa: CARLAANYGYTF; cdr3_nt: TGTGCCAGATTAGCGGCTAACTATGGCTACACCTTC